The text below deals with one T cell receptor (beta chain). The antigen is not known. These data originate in a study of cytotoxic CD8 clonotypes in ibrutinib-treated CLL. Across the study: Specimens for response were gathered following a median around a year of therapy, spanning 6 to 36. Findings of the study overall: Patients showed higher baseline clonality than age-matched healthy donors, and it tracked circulating CD8+ T-cell counts. Public clonotypes proved infrequent, and on treatment they shrank or remained steady.

This table comes from immunoSEQ multiplex PCR, and its TCRdb copy is limited to in-frame clones, with some not included. The data hold 330,000 or so clones, with approximately 67% observed a single time. Trimming removed 2 bases from V and 5 bases from J, with 15 bases in between. From germline, CDR1 is SGHVS and CDR2 FNYEAQ. The CDR3 runs 15 residues. The receptor comes from a human donor with chronic lymphocytic leukemia. The source material was PBMCs, sampled after 36 months of ibrutinib treatment. The chain carries TRBV7-6 and TRBJ2-5, with D tentatively TRBD2 (6 bases). The DNA for the CDR3 is TGTGCCAGCAGCTTATCCGGGACTTGGGGGGAGACCCAGTACTTC. It specifies CASSLSGTWGETQYF.